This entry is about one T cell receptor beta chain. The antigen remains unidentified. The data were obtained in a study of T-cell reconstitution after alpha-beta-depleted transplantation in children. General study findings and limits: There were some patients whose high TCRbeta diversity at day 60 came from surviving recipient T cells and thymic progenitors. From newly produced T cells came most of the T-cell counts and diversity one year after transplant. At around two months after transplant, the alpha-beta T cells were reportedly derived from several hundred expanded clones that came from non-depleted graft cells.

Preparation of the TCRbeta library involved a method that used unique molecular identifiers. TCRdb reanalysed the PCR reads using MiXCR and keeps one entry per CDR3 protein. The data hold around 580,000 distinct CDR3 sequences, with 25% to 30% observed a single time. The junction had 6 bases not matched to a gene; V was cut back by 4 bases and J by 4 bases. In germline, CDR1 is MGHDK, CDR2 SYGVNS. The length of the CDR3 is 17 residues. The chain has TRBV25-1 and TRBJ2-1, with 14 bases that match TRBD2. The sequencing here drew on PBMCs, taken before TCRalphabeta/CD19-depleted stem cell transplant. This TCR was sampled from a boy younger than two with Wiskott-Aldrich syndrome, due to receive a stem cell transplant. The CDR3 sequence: CASSGGLAGVGYNEQFF. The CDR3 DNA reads TGTGCCAGCAGTGGGGGACTAGCGGGAGTAGGTTACAATGAGCAGTTCTTC. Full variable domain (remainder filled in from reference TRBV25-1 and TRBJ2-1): EADIYQTPRYLVIGTGKKITLECSQTMGHDKMYWYQQDPGMELHLIHYSYGVNSTEKGDLSSESTVSRIRTEHFPLTLESARPSHTSQYLCASSGGLAGVGYNEQFFGPGTRLTVL.